This T cell receptor (beta chain) is from a study of cytomegalovirus exposure and HLA in healthy donors. This clone is a singleton in its sample. Data came from immunoSEQ multiplex PCR; TCRdb stores just in-frame clones and leaves some out. This sample has over 85,000 clones, with just under 95% found just once. Sequences were obtained from PBMCs. This receptor was obtained from a woman in her late teens or twenties in good health and CMV-seronegative.

The CDR3 protein is CASSQDLPSGGEDTQYF. CDR3 coding DNA: TGTGCCAGCAGCCAAGATTTGCCTAGCGGGGGGGAGGATACGCAGTATTTT. The chain employs TRBV4-2 and TRBJ2-3; 12 bases fit TRBD2. There are 17 residues in the CDR3. V shed 0 bases, J shed 6 bases, and the junction held 7 bases outside the gene matches. Looked up from germline, CDR1 is LGHNA and CDR2 is YNFKEQ.